The 4 T cell receptor beta chains below were found in one sample sequenced in a study of T cell repertoires in cytomegalovirus infection. From the reads, TCRdb called clonotypes with MiXCR, one entry per CDR3 protein. Altogether roughly 130,000 distinct CDR3 sequences are present, about 10% being singletons, with the ten largest covering 10%. What was sequenced was PBMCs. The receptors were sampled from a human donor in good health (CMV status not recorded). Some clones in this sample may be carry-over from other donors' samples.

This clonotype was seen repeatedly, ten times or more. The chain carries TRBV4-1 and TRBJ2-6; D is undetermined. The CDR3 sequence is 15 residues long. Germline CDR1 and CDR2: MGHRA and YSYEKL. V was clipped by 0 bases and J by 4 bases, with 7 bases between them. Here the CDR3 DNA reads TGCGCCAGCAGCCAAGATAACCCCGGGGCCAACGTCCTGACTTTC. Translated, it gives CASSQDNPGANVLTF.

The chain is built from TRBV3-1 and TRBJ1-1; D might be TRBD1 (6 bases). This CDR3 contains 13 residues. From germline, CDR1 is LGHDT and CDR2 YNNKEL (reference sequence). Between the trimmed V and J ends, which lost 5 bases and 1 base, there was a span of 8 bases. Written as DNA, the CDR3 is TGTGCCAGCAGCAAGGACAGGAACACTGAAGCTTTCTTT. Translated, it gives CASSKDRNTEAFF. Filled out from reference TRBV3-1 and TRBJ1-1, the complete variable domain reads DTAVSQTPKYLVTQMGNDKSIKCEQNLGHDTMYWYKQDSKKFLKIMFSYNNKELIINETVPNRFSPKSPDKAHLNLHINSLELGDSAVYFCASSKDRNTEAFFGQGTRLTVV.

The chain combines TRBV5-1 with TRBJ2-7, with D tentatively TRBD1 (6 bases). The germline gives CDR1 SGHRS, CDR2 YFSETQ. Trimming shortened V by 4 bases and J by 1 base, and 15 bases separated the two germline ends. The length of the CDR3 is 15 residues. CDR3 sequence (DNA): TGCGCCAGCAGCCAAATCAACAGGGTGTCCTACGAGCAGTACTTC. Protein sequence: CASSQINRVSYEQYF.

This clonotype was counted only a few times. The V gene is TRBV28, the J gene TRBJ2-5, with D perhaps matching TRBD1 (6 bases). The germline V and J ends were trimmed by 6 bases and 5 bases, with 16 bases remaining between them. CDR1 MDHEN and CDR2 SYDVKM come from the germline V gene. CDR3 length equals 14 residues. The CDR3: CASSPQGPTETQYF. The DNA of the CDR3 is TGTGCCAGCAGCCCACAGGGCCCCACGGAGACCCAGTACTTC.